Shown below are 14 T cell receptor beta chains from a single sample sequenced in a study of control samples from healthy donors and cancer patients. Clones were read by immunoSEQ multiplex PCR, and TCRdb kept only the in-frame ones, dropping some. The table includes 150,000 or so clones, around 94% detected once. Material for sequencing was blood. These receptors were taken from a middle-aged man in good health.

The V gene is TRBV10-3, the J gene TRBJ2-3, with 8 nucleotides matching TRBD2. Per the germline V gene, CDR1 is ENHRY and CDR2 is SYGVKD. V lost 8 bases, J lost 5 bases, and 12 bases stayed unmatched. The CDR3 consists of 15 residues. The CDR3 is CAISFGRGGKDTQYF. The CDR3 coding sequence is TGTGCCATCTCTTTTGGGCGCGGGGGGAAAGATACGCAGTATTTT.

The rearrangement joins TRBV5-1 to TRBJ2-5; D is possibly TRBD2 (6 bases). Deletions cut 0 bases from V and 1 base from J, with 7 bases between. The germline V gene encodes CDR1 SGHRS and CDR2 YFSETQ. The CDR3 is 14 residues long. The CDR3 reads CASSLGGTQETQYF. DNA for the CDR3: TGCGCCAGCAGCTTGGGCGGGACCCAAGAGACCCAGTACTTC.

The chain is built from TRBV5-8 and TRBJ1-1; possibly TRBD1 for D (5 bases). Between the trimmed V and J ends, which lost 2 bases and 4 bases, there was a span of 15 bases. The CDR3 extends over 15 amino acids. Germline CDR1 SGHTS, CDR2 YDEGEE. The CDR3 here is CASSLPGMTSTEAFF. The CDR3 DNA reads as TGTGCCAGCAGCTTACCAGGGATGACGAGCACTGAAGCTTTCTTT.

V gene TRBV15 combines with J gene TRBJ2-7; TRBD2 matches at 10 bases. The germline gives CDR1 LNHNV, CDR2 YYDKDF (reference sequence). The trim removed 0 bases at V and 4 bases at J, leaving 3 bases unmatched. The CDR3 loop spans 15 amino acids. The CDR3 region is CATSREASGRYEQYF. Written as DNA, the CDR3 is TGTGCCACCAGCAGAGAGGCTAGCGGGAGATACGAGCAGTACTTC.

V is TRBV6-5 and J is TRBJ2-5; D gene ambiguous. Per germline, CDR1 MNHEY and CDR2 SVGAGI. The V gene lost 6 bases and the J gene lost 2 bases, with 16 bases spanning the gap. This CDR3 contains 15 residues. The CDR3 nucleotides read TGTGCCAGCAGACCAGTCTTCGGGTCACAAGAGACCCAGTACTTC. This sequence encodes CASRPVFGSQETQYF.

CDR3 bases: TGTGCCAGCAGGGGTACAGGGGCGAACTATGGCTACACCTTC. Protein: CASRGTGANYGYTF. The chain recombines TRBV28 with TRBJ1-2; 7 nucleotides agree with TRBD1. CDR3 size: 14 residues. Germline loops: CDR1 MDHEN, CDR2 SYDVKM. After removal of 6 bases from V and 2 bases from J, the junction contained 6 bases not matched to a gene.

V and J are TRBV3-1 (or the pseudogene TRBV3-2) and TRBJ1-1, with D unclear. The V gene's germline CDR1 is LGHDT and CDR2 YNNKEL (reference sequence). Between the trimmed V and J ends, which lost 2 bases and 7 bases, there was a span of 11 bases. The CDR3 covers 13 residues. In DNA form, the CDR3 reads TGTGCCAGCAGCCAAACGGTTGCCCTTGAAGCTTTCTTT. Translated: CASSQTVALEAFF.

The chain links TRBV7-9 to TRBJ1-1, with 8 bases identical to TRBD1. Unmatched junction bases numbered 6, after V lost 2 bases and J lost 1 base. The germline gives CDR1 SEHNR, CDR2 FQNEAQ (reference sequence). The CDR3 spans 16 residues. Here the CDR3 reads CASSLSDRGTNTEAFF. The CDR3 DNA reads as TGTGCCAGCAGCTTATCCGACAGGGGAACGAACACTGAAGCTTTCTTT.

The chain carries TRBV5-4 and TRBJ1-1; D is unresolved. The V gene's germline CDR1 is SGHNT and CDR2 YYREEE (reference sequence). The V gene lost 2 bases and the J gene lost 1 base, with 18 bases spanning the gap. The CDR3 covers 17 residues. This CDR3 reads CASSFSSFRSENTEAFF. DNA of the CDR3: TGTGCCAGCAGCTTTTCGAGCTTTAGGTCGGAGAACACTGAAGCTTTCTTT.

V and J are TRBV23-1 and TRBJ1-2, with D possibly being TRBD1 (5 bases). TRBV23-1 is sorted into the ORF group, with uncertain function. V lost 3 bases to trimming and J lost 0 bases, with 14 bases between them. The CDR3 length is 16 residues. DNA for the CDR3: TGCGCCAGCAGTCAGCGGGGGGAGGGTCCTAACTATGGCTACACCTTC. Translated: CASSQRGEGPNYGYTF.

This clone was detected only a few times. J is TRBJ2-1 and V is TRBV9; D possibly uses TRBD1 or TRBD2 (5 bases each). Looked up from germline, CDR1 is SGDLS and CDR2 is YYNGEE. There are 12 residues in the CDR3. Trimming shortened V by 7 bases and J by 6 bases, and 11 bases separated the two germline ends. The CDR3 reads CASSGSGNEQFF. CDR3 DNA sequence: TGTGCCAGCTCAGGGAGCGGCAATGAGCAGTTCTTC. Using reference TRBV9 and TRBJ2-1 for the parts outside the CDR3, the full variable domain is DSGVTQTPKHLITATGQRVTLRCSPRSGDLSVYWYQQSLDQGLQFLIQYYNGEERAKGNILERFSAQQFPDLHSELNLSSLELGDSALYFCASSGSGNEQFFGPGTRLTVL.

The chain has TRBV6-4 and TRBJ2-2; D remains ambiguous. Germline V lookup: CDR1 MRHNA, CDR2 SNTAGT. This CDR3 is 13 amino acids long. Trimming stripped 2 bases from V and 5 bases from J, with 6 bases between. In DNA, the CDR3 is TGTGCCAGCAGTGACACGACAACCGGGGAGCTGTTTTTT. This gives the protein CASSDTTTGELFF.

V is TRBV29-1 and J is TRBJ2-5; D perhaps matches TRBD1 (5 bases). Between the trimmed V and J ends, which lost 3 bases and 5 bases, there was a span of 13 bases. The germline gives CDR1 SQVTM, CDR2 ANQGSEA. This CDR3 has 13 amino acids. The CDR3 DNA follows: TGCAGCGTTGATTGGGGCCGGACGGAGACCCAGTACTTC. It translates to CSVDWGRTETQYF.

This chain uses TRBV29-1 with TRBJ1-1; D remains unclear. The CDR3 has 13 residues. The V gene lost 6 bases and the J gene lost 0 bases, with 11 bases spanning the gap. Germline-derived CDR1 and CDR2 are SQVTM and ANQGSEA. The CDR3 sequence is CSVPEEMNTEAFF. DNA for the CDR3: TGCAGCGTCCCCGAGGAGATGAACACTGAAGCTTTCTTT.